The sequence of this TCR beta chain was determined in a study of blood T cells in healthy people across ages. Study-wide results and caveats: TCR beta diversity correlated strongly with naive T cell percentage.

With a J-beta primer mix and a sample-barcoded 5' primer, a second PCR ran 7 to 11 cycles. A tag from a template-switch adaptor with 12 random nucleotides marked each cDNA molecule. TCRdb reanalysed the 5' RACE reads using MiXCR and keeps one entry per CDR3 protein. This table has 650,000 to 700,000 distinct CDR3 sequences, about 32% appearing once. This clonotype was seen many times. The target antigen is unknown. The germline CDR1 and CDR2 sequences are ENHRY and SYGVKD. Trimming removed 4 bases from V and 6 bases from J, with 19 bases in between. The CDR3 covers 15 residues. The TCR comes from a woman at least 80 years old in good health. The sequenced sample was blood. The rearrangement joins TRBV10-3 to TRBJ2-7; D tentatively reads TRBD1 or TRBD2 (6 bases each). The CDR3 loop reads CAISGATGRGSEQYF. CDR3 in DNA: TGTGCCATCAGTGGGGCGACAGGCCGGGGGAGCGAGCAGTACTTC.